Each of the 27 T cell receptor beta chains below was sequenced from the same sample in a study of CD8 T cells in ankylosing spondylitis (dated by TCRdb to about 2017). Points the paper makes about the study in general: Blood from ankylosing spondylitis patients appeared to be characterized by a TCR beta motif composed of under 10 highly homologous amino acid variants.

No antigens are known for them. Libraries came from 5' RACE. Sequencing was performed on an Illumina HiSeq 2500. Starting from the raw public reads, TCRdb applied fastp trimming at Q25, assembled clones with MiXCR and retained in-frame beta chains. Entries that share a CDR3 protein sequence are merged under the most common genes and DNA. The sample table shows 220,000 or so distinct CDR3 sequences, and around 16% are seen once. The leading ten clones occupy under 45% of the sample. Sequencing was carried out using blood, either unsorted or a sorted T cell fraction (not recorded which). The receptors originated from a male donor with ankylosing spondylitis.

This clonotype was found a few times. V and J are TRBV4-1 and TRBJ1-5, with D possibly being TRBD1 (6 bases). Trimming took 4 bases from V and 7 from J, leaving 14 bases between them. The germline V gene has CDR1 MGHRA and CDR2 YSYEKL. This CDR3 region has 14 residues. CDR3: CASSPSDGGQPQHF. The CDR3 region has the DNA TGCGCCAGCAGCCCGAGTGATGGGGGCCAGCCCCAGCATTTT.

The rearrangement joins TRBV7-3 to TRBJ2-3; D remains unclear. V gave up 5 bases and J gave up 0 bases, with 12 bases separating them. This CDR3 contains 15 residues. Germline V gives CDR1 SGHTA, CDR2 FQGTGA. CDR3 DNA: TGTGCCAGCAGCCCCTCCGGTTGGAGCACAGATACGCAGTATTTT. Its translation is CASSPSGWSTDTQYF.

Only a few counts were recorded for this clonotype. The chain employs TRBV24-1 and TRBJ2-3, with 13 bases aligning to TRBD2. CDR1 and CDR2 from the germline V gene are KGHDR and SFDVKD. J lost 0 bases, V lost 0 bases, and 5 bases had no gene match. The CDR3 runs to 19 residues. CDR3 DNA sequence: TGTGCCACCAGTGATTTGACTAGCGGGAGGGCCATGAGCACAGATACGCAGTATTTT. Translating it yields CATSDLTSGRAMSTDTQYF.

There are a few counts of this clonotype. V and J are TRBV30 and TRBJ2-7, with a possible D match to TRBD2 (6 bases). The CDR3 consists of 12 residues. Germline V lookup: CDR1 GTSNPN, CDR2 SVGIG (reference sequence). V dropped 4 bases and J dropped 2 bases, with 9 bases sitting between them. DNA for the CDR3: TGTGCCTGGACACGGGGGACCTACGAGCAGTACTTC. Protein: CAWTRGTYEQYF.

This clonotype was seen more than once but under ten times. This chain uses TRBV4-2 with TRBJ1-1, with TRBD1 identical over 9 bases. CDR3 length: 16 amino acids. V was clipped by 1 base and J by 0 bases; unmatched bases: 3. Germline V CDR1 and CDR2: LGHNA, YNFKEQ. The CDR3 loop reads CASSQGTGAMNTEAFF. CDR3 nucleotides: TGTGCCAGCAGCCAAGGGACAGGGGCCATGAACACTGAAGCTTTCTTT.

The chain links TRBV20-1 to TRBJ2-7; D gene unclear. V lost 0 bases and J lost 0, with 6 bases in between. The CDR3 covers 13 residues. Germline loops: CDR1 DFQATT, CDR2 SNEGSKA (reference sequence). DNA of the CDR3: TGCAGTGCTAGAGATGTGGACTCCTACGAGCAGTACTTC. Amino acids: CSARDVDSYEQYF.

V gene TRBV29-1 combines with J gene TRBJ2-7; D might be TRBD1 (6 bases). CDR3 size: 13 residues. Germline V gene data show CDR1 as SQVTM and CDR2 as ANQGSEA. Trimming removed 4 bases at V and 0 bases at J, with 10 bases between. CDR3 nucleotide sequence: TGCAGCGTTGGCCGGGACATCTCCTACGAGCAGTACTTC. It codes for CSVGRDISYEQYF.

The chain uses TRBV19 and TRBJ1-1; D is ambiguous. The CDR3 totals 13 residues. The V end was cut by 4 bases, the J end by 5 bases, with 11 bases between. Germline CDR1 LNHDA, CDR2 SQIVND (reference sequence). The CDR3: CASSTYMGTEAFF. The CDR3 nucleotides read TGTGCCAGTAGTACCTACATGGGGACTGAAGCTTTCTTT. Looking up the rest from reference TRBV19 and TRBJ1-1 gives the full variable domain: DGGITQSPKYLFRKEGQNVTLSCEQNLNHDAMYWYRQDPGQGLRLIYYSQIVNDFQKGDIAEGYSVSREKKESFPLTVTSAQKNPTAFYLCASSTYMGTEAFFGQGTRLTVV.

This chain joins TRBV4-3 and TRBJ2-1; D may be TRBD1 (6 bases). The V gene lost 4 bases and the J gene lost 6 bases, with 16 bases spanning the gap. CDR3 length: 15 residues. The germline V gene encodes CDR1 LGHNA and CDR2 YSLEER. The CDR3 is CASSPGHSFSNEQFF. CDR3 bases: TGCGCCAGCAGCCCGGGACATTCCTTTTCCAATGAGCAGTTCTTC.

CDR3: CASSHDRDSNQPQHF. For the CDR3, the DNA is TGCGCCAGCAGCCATGACAGGGATAGCAATCAGCCCCAGCATTTT. The rearrangement uses TRBV4-3 and TRBJ1-5; 7 nucleotides line up with TRBD1. V was clipped by 3 bases and J by 0 bases; unmatched bases: 2. Germline V gene data show CDR1 as LGHNA and CDR2 as YSLEER. This CDR3 spans 15 amino acids.

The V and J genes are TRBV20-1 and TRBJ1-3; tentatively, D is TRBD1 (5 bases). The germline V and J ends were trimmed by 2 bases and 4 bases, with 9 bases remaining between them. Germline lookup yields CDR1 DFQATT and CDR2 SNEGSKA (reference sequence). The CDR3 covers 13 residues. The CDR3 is CSARWGEGNTIYF. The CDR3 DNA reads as TGCAGTGCTAGATGGGGGGAGGGAAACACCATATATTTT.

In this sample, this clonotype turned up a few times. The CDR3 DNA is TGTGCCGTCTCACATACAGGGGGATATACCGGGGAGCTGTTTTTT. Its translation is CAVSHTGGYTGELFF. V usage is TRBV12-3 or TRBV12-4 and J usage is TRBJ2-2, with TRBD1 matching 8 bases. The CDR3 length is 15 residues. V dropped 11 bases and J dropped 5; count of bases not matched to a gene: 13.

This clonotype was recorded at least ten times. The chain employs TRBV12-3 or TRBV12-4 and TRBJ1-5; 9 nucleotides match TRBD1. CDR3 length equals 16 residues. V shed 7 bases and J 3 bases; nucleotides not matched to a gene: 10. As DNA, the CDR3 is TGTGCCAGCACCCTAGGGACAGGGAACCCCAATCAGCCCCAGCATTTT. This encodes CASTLGTGNPNQPQHF.

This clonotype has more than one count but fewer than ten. In DNA form, the CDR3 reads TGTGCCAGCTCGGGGGGTGTAAATCAGCCCCAGCATTTT. It is translated as CASSGGVNQPQHF. This chain uses TRBV7-9 with TRBJ1-5, with a weak D call TRBD1 (5 bases). Germline V CDR1 and CDR2: SEHNR, FQNEAQ (reference sequence). V was cut by 8 bases and J by 4 bases, with 12 bases left in between. This CDR3 is built from 13 residues.

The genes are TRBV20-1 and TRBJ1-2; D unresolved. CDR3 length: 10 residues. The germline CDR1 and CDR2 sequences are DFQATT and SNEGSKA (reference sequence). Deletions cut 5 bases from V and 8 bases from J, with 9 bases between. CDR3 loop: CSAPSSGYTF. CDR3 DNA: TGCAGTGCTCCCAGCAGCGGCTACACCTTC.

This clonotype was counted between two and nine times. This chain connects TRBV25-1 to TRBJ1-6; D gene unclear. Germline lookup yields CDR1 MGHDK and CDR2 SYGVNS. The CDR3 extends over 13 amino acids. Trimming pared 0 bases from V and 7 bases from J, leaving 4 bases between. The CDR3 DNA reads TGTGCCAGCAGTGAATATCTGAATTCACCCCTCCACTTT. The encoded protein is CASSEYLNSPLHF.

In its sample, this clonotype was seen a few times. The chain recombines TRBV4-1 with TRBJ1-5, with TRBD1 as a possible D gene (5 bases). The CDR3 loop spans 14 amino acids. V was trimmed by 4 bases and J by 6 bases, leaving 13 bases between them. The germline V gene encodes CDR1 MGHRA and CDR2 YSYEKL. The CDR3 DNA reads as TGCGCCAGCAGCCTTGGGACCGGCGGTCAGCCCCAGCATTTT. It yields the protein CASSLGTGGQPQHF.

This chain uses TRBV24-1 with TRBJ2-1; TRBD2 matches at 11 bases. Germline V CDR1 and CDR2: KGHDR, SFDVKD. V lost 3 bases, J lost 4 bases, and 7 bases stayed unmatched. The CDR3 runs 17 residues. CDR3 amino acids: CATSDPPGLAEYNEQFF. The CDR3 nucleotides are TGTGCCACCAGTGATCCCCCGGGACTAGCGGAGTACAATGAGCAGTTCTTC.

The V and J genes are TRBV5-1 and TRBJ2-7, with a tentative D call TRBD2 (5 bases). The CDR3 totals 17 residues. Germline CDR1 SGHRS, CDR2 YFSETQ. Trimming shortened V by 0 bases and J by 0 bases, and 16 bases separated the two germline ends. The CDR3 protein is CASSLAGCAEGSYEQYF. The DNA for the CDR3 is TGCGCCAGCAGCTTGGCCGGCTGTGCCGAGGGCTCCTACGAGCAGTACTTC.

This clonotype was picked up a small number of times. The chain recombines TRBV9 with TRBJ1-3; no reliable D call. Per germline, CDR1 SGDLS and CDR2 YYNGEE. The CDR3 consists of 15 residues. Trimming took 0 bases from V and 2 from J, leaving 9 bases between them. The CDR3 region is CASSVAAEAGNTIYF. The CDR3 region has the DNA TGTGCCAGCAGCGTAGCCGCGGAGGCTGGAAACACCATATATTTT. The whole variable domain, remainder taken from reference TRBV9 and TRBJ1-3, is DSGVTQTPKHLITATGQRVTLRCSPRSGDLSVYWYQQSLDQGLQFLIQYYNGEERAKGNILERFSAQQFPDLHSELNLSSLELGDSALYFCASSVAAEAGNTIYFGEGSWLTVV.

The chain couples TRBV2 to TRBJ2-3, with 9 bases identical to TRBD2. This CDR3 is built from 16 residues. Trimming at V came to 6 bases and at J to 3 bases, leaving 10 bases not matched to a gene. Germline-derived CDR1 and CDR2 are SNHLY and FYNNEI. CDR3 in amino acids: CASSAPPLAGTDTQYF. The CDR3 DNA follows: TGTGCCAGCAGCGCTCCCCCTCTAGCGGGGACAGATACGCAGTATTTT.

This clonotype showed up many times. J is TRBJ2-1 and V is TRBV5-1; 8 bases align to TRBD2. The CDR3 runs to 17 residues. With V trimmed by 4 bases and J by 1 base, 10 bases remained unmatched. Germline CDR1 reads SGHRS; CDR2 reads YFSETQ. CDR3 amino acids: CASSSPGAGVSYNEQFF. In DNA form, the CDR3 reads TGCGCCAGCAGCAGCCCAGGAGCGGGGGTGTCCTACAATGAGCAGTTCTTC.

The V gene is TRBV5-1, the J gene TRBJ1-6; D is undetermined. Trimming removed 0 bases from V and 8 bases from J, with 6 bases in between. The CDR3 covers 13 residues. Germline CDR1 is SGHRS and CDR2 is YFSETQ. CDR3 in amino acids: CASSLEAYSPLHF. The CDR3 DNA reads TGCGCCAGCAGCTTGGAGGCTTATTCACCCCTCCACTTT. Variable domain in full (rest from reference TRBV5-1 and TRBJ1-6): KAGVTQTPRYLIKTRGQQVTLSCSPISGHRSVSWYQQTPGQGLQFLFEYFSETQRNKGNFPGRFSGRQFSNSRSEMNVSTLELGDSALYLCASSLEAYSPLHFGNGTRLTVT.

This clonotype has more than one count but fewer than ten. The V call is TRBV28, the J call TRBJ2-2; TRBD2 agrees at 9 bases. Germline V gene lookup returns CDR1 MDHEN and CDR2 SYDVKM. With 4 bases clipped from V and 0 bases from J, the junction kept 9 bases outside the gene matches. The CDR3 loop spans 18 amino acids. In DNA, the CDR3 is TGTGCCAGCAGTTCCCCTCTAGCGGGGATTTCGAACACCGGGGAGCTGTTTTTT. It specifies CASSSPLAGISNTGELFF.

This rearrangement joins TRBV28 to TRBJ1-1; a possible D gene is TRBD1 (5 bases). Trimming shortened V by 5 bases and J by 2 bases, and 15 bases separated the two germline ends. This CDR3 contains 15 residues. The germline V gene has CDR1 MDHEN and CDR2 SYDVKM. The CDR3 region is CASSDLGGRNTEAFF. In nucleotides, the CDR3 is TGTGCCAGCAGTGACCTCGGGGGACGTAACACTGAAGCTTTCTTT.

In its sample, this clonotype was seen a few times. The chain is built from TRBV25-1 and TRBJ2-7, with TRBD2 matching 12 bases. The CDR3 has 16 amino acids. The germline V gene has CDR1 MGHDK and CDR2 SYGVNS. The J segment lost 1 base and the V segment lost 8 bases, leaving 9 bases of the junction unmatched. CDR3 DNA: TGTGCCAGCCCAGCCGGGCTAGCGGGGGGGTCCTACGAGCAGTACTTC. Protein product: CASPAGLAGGSYEQYF.

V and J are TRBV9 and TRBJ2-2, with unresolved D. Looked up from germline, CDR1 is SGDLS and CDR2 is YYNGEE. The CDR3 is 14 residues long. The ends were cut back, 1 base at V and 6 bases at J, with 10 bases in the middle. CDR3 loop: CASSVMDLAGELFF. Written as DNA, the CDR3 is TGTGCCAGCAGCGTAATGGATTTAGCCGGGGAGCTGTTTTTT.